This T cell receptor (beta chain) was obtained from a study of PD-1 blockade in classical Hodgkin lymphoma. The assay was immunoSEQ multiplex PCR, and TCRdb's table has in-frame clones only and misses some. The repertoire consists of roughly 41,000 clones, with about 91% occurring once and the leading ten covering roughly 7.7%. The germline V and J ends were trimmed by 2 bases and 2 bases, with 9 bases remaining between them. CDR1 and CDR2 (germline): MNHEY, SVGAGI. There are 15 residues in the CDR3. Following autologous stem cell transplantation, relapse occurred in every patient, and exposure to brentuximab vedotin varied.

This rearrangement joins TRBV6-5 to TRBJ2-2, with a tentative D call TRBD2 (5 bases). This TCR came from a human donor with classical Hodgkin lymphoma. The sequencing used peripheral blood mononuclear cells (PBMCs), collected before the second cycle of nivolumab. The CDR3 sequence is CASSYQRRNTGELFF. CDR3 DNA: TGTGCCAGCAGTTACCAGCGGAGAAACACCGGGGAGCTGTTTTTT.